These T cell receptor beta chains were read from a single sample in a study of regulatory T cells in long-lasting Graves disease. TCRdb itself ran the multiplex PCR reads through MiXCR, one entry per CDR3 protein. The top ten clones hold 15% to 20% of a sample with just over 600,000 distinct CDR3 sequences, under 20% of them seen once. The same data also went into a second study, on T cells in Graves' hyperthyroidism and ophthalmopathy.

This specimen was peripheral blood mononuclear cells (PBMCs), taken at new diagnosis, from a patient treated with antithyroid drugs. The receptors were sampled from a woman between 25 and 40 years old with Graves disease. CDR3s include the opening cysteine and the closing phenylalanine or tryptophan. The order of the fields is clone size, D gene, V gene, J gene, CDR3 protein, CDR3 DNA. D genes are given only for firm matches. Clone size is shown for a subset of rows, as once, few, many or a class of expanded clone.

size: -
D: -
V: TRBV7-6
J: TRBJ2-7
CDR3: CASSLSYAGSSYEQYF
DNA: TGTGCCAGCAGCTTATCTTATGCGGGAAGCTCCTACGAGCAGTACTTC

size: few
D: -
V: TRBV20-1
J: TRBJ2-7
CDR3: CSARERANEQYF
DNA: TGCAGTGCTAGGGAAAGGGCCAACGAGCAGTACTTC

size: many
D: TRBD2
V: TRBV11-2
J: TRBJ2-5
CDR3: CASAYGGQETQYF
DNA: TGTGCCAGCGCGTACGGGGGGCAAGAGACCCAGTACTTC

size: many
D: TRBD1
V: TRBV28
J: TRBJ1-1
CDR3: CASSLGDRGQAEAFF
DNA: TGTGCCAGCAGTTTAGGCGACAGGGGGCAAGCTGAAGCTTTCTTT

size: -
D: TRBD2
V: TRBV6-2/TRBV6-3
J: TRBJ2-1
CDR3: CASSSTGTSVNEQFF
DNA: TGTGCCAGCAGTTCTACCGGGACTAGCGTAAATGAGCAGTTCTTC

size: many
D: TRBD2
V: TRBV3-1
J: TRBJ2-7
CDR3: CASSPDTPGLASWQQYF
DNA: TGTGCCAGCAGCCCAGACACTCCGGGACTAGCGAGCTGGCAGCAGTACTTC

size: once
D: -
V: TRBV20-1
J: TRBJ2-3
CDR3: CSAREGTGSSTDTQYF
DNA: TGCAGTGCTAGAGAGGGCACAGGGTCCAGCACAGATACGCAGTATTTT

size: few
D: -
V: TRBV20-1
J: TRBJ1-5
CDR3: CSARQTGGAVVQPQHF
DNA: TGCAGTGCTAGACAGACCGGGGGGGCAGTAGTTCAGCCCCAGCATTTT

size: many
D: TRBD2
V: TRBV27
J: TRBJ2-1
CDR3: CASSLWYGREDNEQFF
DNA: TGTGCCAGCAGTTTATGGTACGGACGGGAGGACAATGAGCAGTTCTTC

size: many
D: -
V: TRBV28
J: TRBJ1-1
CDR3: CASSLGGSLTRMDTEAFF
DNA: TGTGCCAGCAGTTTGGGGGGGAGTCTTACCCGCATGGACACTGAAGCTTTCTTT

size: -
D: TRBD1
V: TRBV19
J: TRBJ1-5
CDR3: CASSIAGGFTRPQHF
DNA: TGTGCCAGTAGTATCGCAGGGGGCTTTACAAGGCCCCAGCATTTT

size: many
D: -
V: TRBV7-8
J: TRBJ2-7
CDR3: CASRKRGLASTAYEQYF
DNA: TGTGCCAGCAGGAAAAGGGGGTTGGCTTCGACAGCCTACGAGCAGTACTTC

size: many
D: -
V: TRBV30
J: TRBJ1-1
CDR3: CAFLRAPNTEAFF
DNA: TGTGCCTTTCTGAGAGCACCGAACACTGAAGCTTTCTTT

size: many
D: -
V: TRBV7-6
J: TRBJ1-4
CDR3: CASSSRISEKLFF
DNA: TGTGCCAGCAGTAGTAGGATTAGTGAAAAACTGTTTTTT

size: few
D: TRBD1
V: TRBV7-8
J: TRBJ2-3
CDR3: CASSLSAQGGTDTQYF
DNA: TGTGCCAGCAGCTTATCCGCACAGGGGGGCACAGATACGCAGTATTTT

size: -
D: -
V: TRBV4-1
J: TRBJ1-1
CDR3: CASSQYNSMNTEAFF
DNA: TGCGCCAGCAGCCAATACAATTCCATGAACACTGAAGCTTTCTTT

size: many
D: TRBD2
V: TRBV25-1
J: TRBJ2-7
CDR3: CASSEPPGTNSYEQYF
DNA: TGTGCCAGCAGTGAACCCCCCGGGACTAACTCCTACGAGCAGTACTTC

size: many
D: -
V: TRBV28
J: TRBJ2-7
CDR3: CASSLDSYRVFYEQYF
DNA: TGTGCCAGCAGTTTAGATTCGTACAGGGTATTCTACGAGCAGTACTTC

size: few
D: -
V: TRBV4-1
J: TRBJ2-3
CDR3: CASSPHRDGLADTQYF
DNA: TGCGCCAGCAGCCCCCATCGGGACGGTCTGGCAGATACGCAGTATTTT

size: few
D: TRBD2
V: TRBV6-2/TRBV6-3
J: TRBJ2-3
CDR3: CASSKGTSGRIKDTQYF
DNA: TGTGCCAGCAGTAAAGGGACTAGCGGGAGGATTAAAGATACGCAGTATTTT

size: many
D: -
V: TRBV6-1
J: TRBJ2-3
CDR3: CASSNGLDTQYF
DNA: TGTGCCAGCAGCAATGGGCTAGATACGCAGTATTTT

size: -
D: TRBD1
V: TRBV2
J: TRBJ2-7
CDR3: CASSATGTGVNYEQYF
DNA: TGTGCCAGCAGTGCCACCGGGACAGGGGTTAACTACGAGCAGTACTTC

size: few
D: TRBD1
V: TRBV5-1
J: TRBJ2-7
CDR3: CASSPRTGGRNEQYF
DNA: TGCGCCAGCAGCCCCAGGACAGGGGGCCGGAACGAGCAGTACTTC

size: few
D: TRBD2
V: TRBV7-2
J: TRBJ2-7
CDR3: CASSPWGTSGSFYEQYF
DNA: TGTGCCAGCAGCCCGTGGGGGACTAGCGGGAGCTTCTACGAGCAGTACTTC

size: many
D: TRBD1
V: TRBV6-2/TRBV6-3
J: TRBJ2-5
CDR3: CASRSPPLIGQGAETQYF
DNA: TGTGCCAGCAGGTCCCCACCTTTGATAGGACAGGGGGCCGAGACCCAGTACTTC

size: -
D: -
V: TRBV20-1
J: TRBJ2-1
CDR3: CSATDPGSTNEQFF
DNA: TGCAGTGCTACGGACCCAGGGTCGACCAATGAGCAGTTCTTC

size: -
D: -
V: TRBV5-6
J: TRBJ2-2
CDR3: CASSRGAGSGTGELFF
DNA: TGTGCCAGCAGCCGAGGGGCAGGGTCGGGCACCGGGGAGCTGTTTTTT

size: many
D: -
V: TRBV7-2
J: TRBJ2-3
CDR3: CASSLGPSGLSTDTQYF
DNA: TGTGCCAGCAGCTTAGGCCCCTCGGGGCTAAGCACAGATACGCAGTATTTT

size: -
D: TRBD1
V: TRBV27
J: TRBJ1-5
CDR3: CASSLRTGTGGNNQPQHF
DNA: TGTGCCAGCAGTCTCAGAACCGGGACAGGGGGCAACAATCAGCCCCAGCATTTT

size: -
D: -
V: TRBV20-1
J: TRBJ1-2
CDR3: CSALYRESGYTF
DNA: TGCAGTGCTCTCTACAGGGAGAGTGGCTACACCTTC

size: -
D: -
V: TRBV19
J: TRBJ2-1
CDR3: CASSIKQGRNEQFF
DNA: TGTGCCAGTAGTATAAAGCAGGGACGGAATGAGCAGTTCTTC

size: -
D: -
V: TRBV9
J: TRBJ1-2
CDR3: CASSVGPGSPGYTF
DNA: TGTGCCAGCAGCGTTGGTCCAGGGTCCCCCGGCTACACCTTC

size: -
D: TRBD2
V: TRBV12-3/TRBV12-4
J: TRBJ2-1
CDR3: CASSLLAGGPLAYNEQFF
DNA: TGTGCCAGCAGCTTACTAGCGGGAGGGCCGCTCGCCTACAATGAGCAGTTCTTC

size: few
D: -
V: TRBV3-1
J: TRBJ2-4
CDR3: CASSHLADRSLAKNIQYF
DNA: TGTGCCAGCAGCCATTTAGCGGATCGATCATTAGCCAAAAACATTCAGTACTTC

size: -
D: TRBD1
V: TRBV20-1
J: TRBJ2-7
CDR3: CSAQEGQGANEQYF
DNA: TGCAGTGCTCAGGAGGGACAGGGGGCCAACGAGCAGTACTTC

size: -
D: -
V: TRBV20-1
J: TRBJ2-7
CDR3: CSAHSRSEQYF
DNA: TGCAGTGCTCACTCGAGATCCGAGCAGTACTTC

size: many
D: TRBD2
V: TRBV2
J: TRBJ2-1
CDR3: CASSGDRTSGYNEQFF
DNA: TGTGCCAGCAGTGGAGATCGGACTAGCGGTTACAATGAGCAGTTCTTC

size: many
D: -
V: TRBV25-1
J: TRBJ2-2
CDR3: CASSAGQNTGELFF
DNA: TGTGCCAGCAGCGCAGGACAGAACACCGGGGAGCTGTTTTTT

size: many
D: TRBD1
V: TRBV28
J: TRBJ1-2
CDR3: CASSSRGLPTAHYGYTF
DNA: TGTGCCAGCAGTTCCAGGGGGCTACCCACGGCTCACTATGGCTACACCTTC

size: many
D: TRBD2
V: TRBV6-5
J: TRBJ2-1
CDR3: CASSYREGNEQFF
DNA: TGTGCCAGCAGTTACCGGGAGGGCAATGAGCAGTTCTTC

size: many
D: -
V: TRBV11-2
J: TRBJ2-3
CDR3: CASGPSGASPDTQYF
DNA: TGTGCCAGCGGACCTTCTGGGGCTTCCCCCGATACGCAGTATTTT

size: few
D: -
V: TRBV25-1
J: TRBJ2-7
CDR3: CASSELTAAYEQYF
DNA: TGTGCCAGCAGTGAGTTGACAGCCGCCTACGAGCAGTACTTC

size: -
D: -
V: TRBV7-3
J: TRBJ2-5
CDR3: CASSLTGGGGETQYF
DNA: TGTGCCAGCAGCTTAACCGGGGGCGGGGGCGAGACCCAGTACTTC

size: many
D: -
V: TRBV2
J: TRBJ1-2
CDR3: CASSSLAGSASYTF
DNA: TGTGCCAGCAGTTCGCTCGCGGGGAGTGCGAGCTACACCTTC

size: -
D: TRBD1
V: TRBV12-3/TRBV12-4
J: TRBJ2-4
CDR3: CASSPPGQDRNIQYF
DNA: TGTGCCAGCAGCCCACCGGGACAGGATAGAAACATTCAGTACTTC

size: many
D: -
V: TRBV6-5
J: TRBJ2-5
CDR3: CASSYSSVLQETQYF
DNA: TGTGCCAGCAGTTACTCCTCAGTACTGCAAGAGACCCAGTACTTC

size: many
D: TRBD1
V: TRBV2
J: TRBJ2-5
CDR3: CASRQQGAYGETQYF
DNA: TGTGCCAGCAGACAACAGGGGGCTTACGGGGAGACCCAGTACTTC

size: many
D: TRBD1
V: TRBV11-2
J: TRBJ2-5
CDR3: CASSPIRDRGKQETQYF
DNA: TGTGCCAGCAGCCCCATCCGGGACAGGGGGAAGCAAGAGACCCAGTACTTC

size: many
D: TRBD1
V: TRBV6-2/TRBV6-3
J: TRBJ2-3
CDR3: CASSDRETDTQYF
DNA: TGTGCCAGCAGTGACAGGGAAACAGATACGCAGTATTTT

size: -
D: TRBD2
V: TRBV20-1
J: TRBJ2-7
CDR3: CSAVGFGLAGTYEQYF
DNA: TGCAGTGCAGTCGGGTTTGGACTAGCGGGAACCTACGAGCAGTACTTC

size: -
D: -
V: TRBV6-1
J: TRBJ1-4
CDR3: CASSTGGTSVF
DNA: TGTGCCAGCAGTACCGGGGGGACATCGGTTTTT

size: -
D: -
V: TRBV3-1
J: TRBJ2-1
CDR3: CASSSRGDYSYNEQFF
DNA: TGTGCCAGCAGCTCAAGGGGGGACTACTCCTACAATGAGCAGTTCTTC

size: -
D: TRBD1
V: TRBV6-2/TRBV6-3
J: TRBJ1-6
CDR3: CASSLQGATRSPLHF
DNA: TGTGCCAGCAGTCTCCAGGGGGCTACCCGATCACCCCTCCACTTT

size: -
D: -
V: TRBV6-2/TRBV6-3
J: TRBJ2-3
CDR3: CASSFTGPDAQYF
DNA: TGTGCCAGCAGTTTTACAGGTCCAGATGCGCAGTATTTT

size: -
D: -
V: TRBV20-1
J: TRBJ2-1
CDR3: CSAIDGPYNEQFF
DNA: TGCAGTGCCATCGATGGCCCCTACAATGAGCAGTTCTTC

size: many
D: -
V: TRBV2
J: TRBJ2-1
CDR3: CASGYTAEQFF
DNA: TGTGCCAGCGGATACACGGCAGAGCAGTTCTTC

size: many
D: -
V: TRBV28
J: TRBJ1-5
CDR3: CASILSRRDQPQHF
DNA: TGTGCCAGCATCCTCTCTCGACGGGATCAGCCCCAGCATTTT

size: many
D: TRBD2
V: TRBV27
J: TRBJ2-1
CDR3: CASKFSGRGNNEQFF
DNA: TGTGCCAGCAAATTTAGCGGGAGGGGGAACAATGAGCAGTTCTTC

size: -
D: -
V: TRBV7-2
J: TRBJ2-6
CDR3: CASSYKGHVLTF
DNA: TGTGCCAGCAGCTATAAGGGCCACGTCCTGACTTTC